This T cell receptor beta chain was identified during a study of lymphopenia after photon versus proton radiotherapy. CDR1 LGHNA and CDR2 YNFKEQ come from the germline V gene. The CDR3 length is 17 residues. Trimming took off 1 base at V and 0 bases at J, with 13 bases between the two ends. Libraries were prepared by immunoSEQ multiplex PCR; TCRdb keeps only in-frame clonotypes and omits some of them. This sample yields 150,000 to 200,000 clones, of which approximately 91% are seen a single time; approximately 4.7% belongs to the top ten. The sequence derives from a man aged 50 to 60 with gastric cancer. The specimen comprised peripheral blood, sampled from a patient treated with photon-based radiotherapy. The chain employs TRBV4-2 and TRBJ1-5, with D tentatively TRBD1 (6 bases). The CDR3 is CASSQAEGGDSNQPQHF. CDR3 nucleotide sequence: TGTGCCAGCAGCCAAGCGGAAGGGGGGGATAGCAATCAGCCCCAGCATTTT.